This T cell receptor beta chain was profiled in a study of blood T cell repertoires in COVID-19. Study-level information: From T cells, B-cell-depleted T cells, or PBMCs came the material, which was cDNA or gDNA.

The study recruited people aged roughly 18 to 95 years across approximately 24 US areas. Allocation to cohorts depended on clinical history reported by the participants. TCRdb's table, derived via immunoSEQ multiplex PCR, lists solely in-frame clones and lacks some. The sample yields 200,000 to 300,000 clones, roughly 90% seen once. Deletions cut 0 bases from V and 4 bases from J, with 9 bases between. Germline CDR1 is LGHNA and CDR2 is YSLEER. The CDR3 consists of 14 residues. This clonotype originated in a woman aged 25-40 years with acute COVID-19. The chain combines TRBV4-3 with TRBJ1-2; D remains unclear. The sample consisted of PBMCs or T cells enriched from blood (not recorded which). The CDR3 DNA reads TGCGCCAGCAGCCAAGAATGGGCGGGCTATGGCTACACCTTC. Translation: CASSQEWAGYGYTF.